The clone carrying this TCR beta chain was recorded only once. The antigen is not known. The data were taken from a study of OX40 agonist ivuxolimab in advanced cancers. V lost 6 bases and J lost 2, with 10 bases in between. The germline CDR1 and CDR2 sequences are SGHVS and FQNEAQ. This CDR3 has 13 residues. The study's findings and limits: Averaged across samples, CD8+ T cells carried more expanded clones than CD4+ did.

TCRdb's copy holds only in-frame clones and misses some; the assay was immunoSEQ multiplex PCR. Of tens of thousands of clones detected, roughly 86% appear once; the ten largest clones hold 0.6% to 0.75%. V usage is TRBV7-8 and J usage is TRBJ1-1; D remains unclear. The receptor comes from an adult with an advanced solid tumor such as melanoma, head and neck, liver or kidney cancer. The source material was CD4+ or CD8+ T cells sorted from blood, sampled in a trial of the OX40 agonist ivuxolimab. The CDR3 coding sequence is TGTGCCAGCAGTCTTCCAGGTAACACTGAAGCTTTCTTT. Translation gives CASSLPGNTEAFF.